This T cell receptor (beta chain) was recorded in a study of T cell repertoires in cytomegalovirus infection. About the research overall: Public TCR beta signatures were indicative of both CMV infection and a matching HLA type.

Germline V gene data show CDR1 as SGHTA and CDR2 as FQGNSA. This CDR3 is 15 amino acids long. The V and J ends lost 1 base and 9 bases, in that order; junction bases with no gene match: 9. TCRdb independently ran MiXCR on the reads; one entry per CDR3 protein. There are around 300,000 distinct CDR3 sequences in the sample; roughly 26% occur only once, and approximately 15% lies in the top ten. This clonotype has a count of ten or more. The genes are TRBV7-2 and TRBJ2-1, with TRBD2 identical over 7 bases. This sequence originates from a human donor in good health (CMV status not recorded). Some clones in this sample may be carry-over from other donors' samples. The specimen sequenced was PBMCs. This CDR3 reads CASSLGGRAGGEQFF. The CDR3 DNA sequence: TGTGCCAGCAGCTTAGGTGGGAGGGCAGGAGGTGAGCAGTTCTTC.